This is a list of T cell receptor beta chains from one sample in a study of T cell responses to AZD1222 COVID-19 vaccine. Clones were read by immunoSEQ multiplex PCR, and TCRdb kept only the in-frame ones, dropping some. The sample lists about 88,000 clones; around 90% were seen once. This sample comprised peripheral blood, obtained on day 0 of AZD1222 vaccination. The receptors were gathered from an adult in good health. CDR3s include the opening cysteine and the closing phenylalanine or tryptophan. The order of the fields is D gene, J gene, clone size, V gene, CDR3 protein, CDR3 DNA. A D gene is named only where the DNA matches it firmly. Size is stated for part of the rows, as once, few or many counts, or as a class when the clone is expanded.

>.|TRBJ2-1|.|TRBV6-5
CASSLRGYEQFF
TGTGCCAGCAGTCTCAGGGGATATGAGCAGTTCTTC
>TRBD1|TRBJ2-7|once|TRBV4-1
CASSRSGTGISYEQYF
TGCGCCAGCAGCCGCTCCGGGACAGGGATTTCCTACGAGCAGTACTTC
>.|TRBJ2-3|once|TRBV5-1
CASSLGTSTDTQYF
TGCGCCAGCAGCTTGGGTACTAGCACAGATACGCAGTATTTT
>.|TRBJ2-7|.|TRBV4-3
CASSQDLGEAYEQYF
TGCGCCAGCAGCCAAGATCTGGGGGAAGCCTACGAGCAGTACTTC
>.|TRBJ2-6|once|TRBV5-1
CASSSDPLGGGGANVLTF
TGCGCCAGCAGCTCGGACCCGTTGGGGGGAGGTGGGGCCAACGTCCTGACTTTC
>.|TRBJ1-1|.|TRBV12-3/TRBV12-4
CASSSGVEAFF
TGTGCCAGCAGTTCTGGGGTTGAAGCTTTCTTT
>.|TRBJ1-1|.|TRBV5-6
CASSLPGVFPEAFF
TGTGCCAGCAGCCTTCCTGGGGTCTTTCCTGAAGCTTTCTTT
>TRBD1|TRBJ1-1|.|TRBV7-6
CASSPGTGGVNTEAFF
TGTGCCAGCAGCCCAGGGACAGGGGGGGTGAACACTGAAGCTTTCTTT
>.|TRBJ1-1|.|TRBV6-5
CASSYSDRMNTEAFF
TGTGCCAGCAGTTACTCGGACAGAATGAACACTGAAGCTTTCTTT
>.|TRBJ1-2|.|TRBV2
CASRDTGFNYGYTF
TGTGCCAGCAGGGATACAGGGTTTAACTATGGCTACACCTTC
>TRBD1|TRBJ2-7|.|TRBV29-1
CSVEGQGYEQYF
TGCAGCGTCGAGGGACAGGGGTACGAGCAGTACTTC
>TRBD1|TRBJ1-2|.|TRBV20-1
CSASRTGQGVFGGYTF
TGCAGTGCTAGTAGGACCGGACAGGGGGTATTTGGTGGCTACACCTTC
>TRBD2|TRBJ2-1|.|TRBV3-1/TRBV3-2
CASSLETSGPREFF
TGTGCCAGCAGCCTTGAGACTAGCGGGCCCCGGGAGTTCTTC
>.|TRBJ2-7|.|TRBV11-2
CASSLDGHRVTYEQYF
TGTGCCAGCAGCTTAGATGGCCACAGGGTGACCTACGAGCAGTACTTC
>TRBD1|TRBJ1-1|once|TRBV28
CASSPGTVMNTEAFF
TGTGCCAGCAGCCCGGGGACAGTCATGAACACTGAAGCTTTCTTT
>.|TRBJ1-3|.|TRBV6-6
CASSQQGNPSGNTIYF
TGTGCCAGCAGCCAGCAGGGGAACCCCTCTGGAAACACCATATATTTT
>.|TRBJ1-1|.|TRBV10-1
CASSDYALGNTEAFF
TGCGCCAGCAGTGATTACGCCTTGGGGAACACTGAAGCTTTCTTT
>.|TRBJ1-2|.|TRBV7-9
CASRPKDRPNYGYTF
TGTGCCAGCAGACCTAAAGACAGACCTAACTATGGCTACACCTTC
>TRBD2|TRBJ2-7|.|TRBV12-3/TRBV12-4
CASSLAGAYEQYF
TGTGCCAGCAGCCTAGCGGGCGCCTACGAGCAGTACTTC
>.|TRBJ1-3|.|TRBV7-2
CASSLVRQVGNTIYF
TGTGCCAGCAGCTTAGTACGACAGGTTGGAAACACCATATATTTT
>TRBD1|TRBJ1-2|.|TRBV11-2
CASSQDRGPGGYTF
TGTGCCAGCAGCCAAGACAGGGGGCCCGGGGGCTACACCTTC
>TRBD2|TRBJ2-1|.|TRBV11-2
CASSSVAGGRDEQFF
TGTGCCAGCAGCTCGGTAGCGGGAGGGAGAGATGAGCAGTTCTTC
>.|TRBJ1-1|.|TRBV30
CAFRSGRNTEAFF
TGTGCCTTCCGTTCGGGGAGGAACACTGAAGCTTTCTTT
>.|TRBJ2-3|.|TRBV30
CAWSGSYTDTQYF
TGTGCCTGGAGCGGGTCTTATACAGATACGCAGTATTTT
>TRBD2|TRBJ2-2|.|TRBV5-5
CASSFPRAGTPFRELFF
TGTGCCAGCAGTTTTCCCAGAGCGGGGACTCCCTTTCGGGAGCTGTTTTTT
>.|TRBJ2-7|.|TRBV6-5
CASMGWVSYEQYF
TGTGCCAGCATGGGATGGGTCTCCTACGAGCAGTACTTC
>.|TRBJ1-5|once|TRBV3-1/TRBV3-2
CASSQGGGVNQPQHF
TGTGCCAGCAGCCAAGGTGGGGGGGTCAATCAGCCCCAGCATTTT
>.|TRBJ1-1|.|TRBV7-2
CASRGYEVNTEAFF
TGTGCCAGCAGAGGGTATGAGGTGAACACTGAAGCTTTCTTT